Shown below are 23 T cell receptor beta chains from a single sample sequenced in a study of T-cell reconstitution after alpha-beta-depleted transplantation in children. Preparation of the TCRbeta library involved a method that used unique molecular identifiers. Each CDR3 protein is one row after TCRdb ran MiXCR on the PCR reads. The sample lists roughly 180,000 distinct CDR3 sequences, roughly 15% occurring once. The sequences come from PBMCs from the stem cell graft donor, collected from the stem cell graft. These receptors were obtained from a human donor who donated a stem cell graft to a child with acute lymphoblastic leukemia.

In its sample, this clonotype was seen many times. The rearrangement joins TRBV28 to TRBJ2-7, with 9 bases lining up with TRBD1. The CDR3 spans 15 residues. Germline V gene sequence: CDR1 MDHEN, CDR2 SYDVKM. V shed 4 bases, J shed 4 bases, and the junction held 8 bases outside the gene matches. The CDR3 is CASSSPGQGFYEQYF. CDR3 in DNA: TGTGCCAGCAGTTCCCCTGGACAGGGGTTTTACGAGCAGTACTTC.

This clonotype was detected ten times or more. The chain combines TRBV5-4 with TRBJ2-1; tentative D call: TRBD2 (6 bases). CDR1 is SGHNT and CDR2 is YYREEE in the germline V gene (reference sequence). V was clipped by 0 bases and J by 2 bases, with 18 bases between them. The CDR3 runs 18 residues. CDR3 region: CASSLGGSGRRPYNEQFF. CDR3 nucleotide sequence: TGTGCCAGCAGCTTGGGTGGGAGCGGGCGAAGGCCCTACAATGAGCAGTTCTTC.

V gene TRBV20-1 combines with J gene TRBJ2-3, with TRBD1 matching over 8 bases. CDR3 length: 16 residues. Looked up from germline, CDR1 is DFQATT and CDR2 is SNEGSKA (reference sequence). Losses at the gene ends were 0 bases for V and 7 bases for J; bases not matched to a gene: 12. The CDR3 DNA follows: TGCAGTGCTAGAGATACCGTCCAGGGGGCGTTATATACGCAGTATTTT. Its protein product is CSARDTVQGALYTQYF.

This clonotype was observed many times. The V gene is TRBV29-1, the J gene TRBJ2-7; a weak D match, TRBD1 (5 bases). CDR1 and CDR2 (germline): SQVTM, ANQGSEA. This CDR3 comprises 14 residues. V lost 7 bases to trimming and J lost 4 bases, with 20 bases between them. As DNA, the CDR3 is TGCAGCGCCGCCGACGCCCCAAAGGGGTACGAGCAGTACTTC. It translates to CSAADAPKGYEQYF.

This clonotype was recorded many times. The rearrangement joins TRBV5-1 to TRBJ2-3; no firm D call. This CDR3 has 12 residues. With 1 base removed from V and 2 bases from J, the gap between germline ends came to 2 bases. The germline CDR1 and CDR2 sequences are SGHRS and YFSETQ. DNA of the CDR3: TGCGCCAGCAGCTTGTCCACAGATACGCAGTATTTT. Its translation is CASSLSTDTQYF.

This clonotype was seen a few times. The chain carries TRBV7-9 and TRBJ1-1; possible D gene TRBD1, 5 bases. Germline lookup yields CDR1 SEHNR and CDR2 FQNEAQ (reference sequence). The CDR3 covers 13 residues. The V end lost 7 bases, the J end lost 0 bases, and 9 bases lay between the germline ends. The CDR3 DNA follows: TGTGCCAGCACGGGACCGATGAACACTGAAGCTTTCTTT. Translation: CASTGPMNTEAFF.

This clonotype showed up many times. The chain couples TRBV20-1 to TRBJ2-7, with D tentatively TRBD2 (6 bases). The CDR3 loop spans 15 amino acids. The V gene lost 4 bases and the J gene lost 3 bases, with 19 bases spanning the gap. Per germline, CDR1 DFQATT and CDR2 SNEGSKA (reference sequence). CDR3 coding DNA: TGCAGTGCTAAACCCCTTCGGGGAGGAGGCTACGAGCAGTACTTC. Its translation: CSAKPLRGGGYEQYF.

This clonotype appeared many times. This rearrangement joins TRBV11-2 to TRBJ2-1; 8 nucleotides align to TRBD1. CDR3 length equals 19 residues. Losses at the gene ends were 2 bases for V and 1 base for J; bases not matched to a gene: 13. Looked up from germline, CDR1 is SGHAT and CDR2 is FQNNGV. CDR3 amino acids: CASSLRGTTGAQSYNEQFF. DNA for the CDR3: TGTGCCAGCAGCTTACGGGGAACGACAGGGGCTCAATCCTACAATGAGCAGTTCTTC.

This clonotype appeared many times. This chain links TRBV12-3 or TRBV12-4 with TRBJ2-1; unclear D gene. The germline V and J ends were trimmed by 6 bases and 9 bases, with 12 bases remaining between them. This CDR3 is built from 12 residues. As DNA, the CDR3 is TGTGCCAGCAGCGACGGTATCGGTGAGCAGTTCTTC. Translation: CASSDGIGEQFF.

This clonotype was observed many times. The J gene is TRBJ2-7, the V gene TRBV27; 7 bases map to TRBD2. The germline CDR1 and CDR2 sequences are MNHEY and SMNVEV (reference sequence). Trimming took 5 bases from V and 2 from J; bases not matched to a gene: 12. This CDR3 is 16 amino acids long. In DNA form, the CDR3 reads TGTGCCAGCAGTACCCCCCGGGTTAGCGGGCCCTACGAGCAGTACTTC. Translated: CASSTPRVSGPYEQYF.

This clonotype was detected ten times or more. CDR3 coding DNA: TGCGCCAGCAGCTGGGGGTCCAGAGATGAGCAGTTCTTC. This encodes CASSWGSRDEQFF. The chain has TRBV5-1 and TRBJ2-1; D is tentatively TRBD1 or TRBD2 (5 bases each). V was cut by 3 bases and J by 8 bases, with 12 bases left in between. CDR1 and CDR2 (germline): SGHRS, YFSETQ. The CDR3 contains 13 residues.

The J gene is TRBJ2-2, the V gene TRBV5-1, with D tentatively TRBD1 (5 bases). In germline, CDR1 is SGHRS, CDR2 YFSETQ. This CDR3 is built from 13 residues. V lost 4 bases, J lost 6 bases, and 10 bases lay in between. The CDR3 DNA sequence: TGCGCCAGCAGCGACCCAGGGCCCGGGGAGCTGTTTTTT. Amino acid sequence: CASSDPGPGELFF.

There are many counts of this clonotype. The chain links TRBV11-1 to TRBJ2-1; 15 bases agree with TRBD2. CDR1 and CDR2 (germline): SGHAT, FQDESV (reference sequence). V dropped 5 bases and J dropped 5; count of bases not matched to a gene: 7. The CDR3 covers 17 residues. CDR3 protein: CASSPRTSGRGHNEQFF. CDR3 nucleotide sequence: TGTGCCAGCAGCCCCCGGACTAGCGGGAGGGGACACAATGAGCAGTTCTTC. The full variable domain, rest sourced from reference TRBV11-1 and TRBJ2-1, is EAEVAQSPRYKITEKSQAVAFWCDPISGHATLYWYRQILGQGPELLVQFQDESVVDDSQLPKDRFSAERLKGVDSTLKIQPAELGDSAMYLCASSPRTSGRGHNEQFFGPGTRLTVL.

This clonotype came up many times. This chain links TRBV24-1 with TRBJ2-5; D is ambiguous. V was shortened by 3 bases and J by 3 bases, with 1 base between the two germline ends. The CDR3 length is 11 residues. Per the germline V gene, CDR1 is KGHDR and CDR2 is SFDVKD. The CDR3: CATSDEETQYF. The CDR3, as DNA: TGTGCCACCAGTGATGAAGAGACCCAGTACTTC.

This clonotype was seen many times. The chain recombines TRBV5-6 with TRBJ2-7; D remains unclear. The germline CDR1 and CDR2 sequences are SGHDT and YYEEEE. Trimming stripped 1 base from V and 2 bases from J, with 4 bases between. This CDR3 spans 12 amino acids. The CDR3 nucleotides read TGTGCCAGCAGCTTGACAGCCTACGAGCAGTACTTC. It specifies CASSLTAYEQYF. Looking up the rest from reference TRBV5-6 and TRBJ2-7 gives the full variable domain: DAGVTQSPTHLIKTRGQQVTLRCSPKSGHDTVSWYQQALGQGPQFIFQYYEEEERQRGNFPDRFSGHQFPNYSSELNVNALLLGDSALYLCASSLTAYEQYFGPGTRLTVT.

This clonotype was counted many times. The V and J genes are TRBV12-3 or TRBV12-4 and TRBJ1-1, with D possibly TRBD1 on 6 matching bases. Trimming took 2 bases from V and 1 from J, leaving 8 bases between them. This CDR3 is 14 amino acids long. The CDR3 DNA sequence: TGTGCCAGCAGTTTATCGGGACAGAACACTGAAGCTTTCTTT. This codes for CASSLSGQNTEAFF.

This clonotype was detected many times. The chain combines TRBV20-1 with TRBJ2-7; D is unresolved. CDR1 is DFQATT, CDR2 SNEGSKA, per germline (reference sequence). V gave up 6 bases and J gave up 7 bases, with 13 bases separating them. The CDR3 length is 11 residues. CDR3 nucleotides: TGCAGTGCAGAGGACGTCATAGAGCAGTACTTC. Protein sequence: CSAEDVIEQYF.

This clonotype turned up a few times. This chain links TRBV6-1 with TRBJ2-1; D is possibly TRBD1 or TRBD2 (7 bases each). The CDR3 has 14 residues. Looked up from germline, CDR1 is MNHNS and CDR2 is SASEGT. V lost 5 bases, J lost 7 bases, and 15 bases lay in between. CDR3 sequence: CASSRDQGGNEQFF. CDR3 DNA sequence: TGTGCCAGCAGTCGGGACCAGGGGGGGAATGAGCAGTTCTTC.

At least ten counts were recorded for this clonotype. The CDR3 sequence is CASSFYSRDTQYF. The CDR3 nucleotides are TGCGCCAGCAGCTTTTACTCGCGAGATACGCAGTATTTT. The chain is built from TRBV5-1 and TRBJ2-3; D not resolved. Looked up from germline, CDR1 is SGHRS and CDR2 is YFSETQ. V was trimmed by 2 bases and J by 5 bases, leaving 9 bases between them. The CDR3 covers 13 residues.

This clonotype was counted at least ten times. V usage is TRBV27 and J usage is TRBJ2-2; unclear D gene. The V gene lost 2 bases and the J gene lost 6 bases, with 1 base spanning the gap. Germline CDR1 is MNHEY and CDR2 is SMNVEV (reference sequence). The CDR3 is made up of 11 amino acids. This CDR3 is CASSLAGELFF. CDR3 bases: TGTGCCAGCAGTTTAGCCGGGGAGCTGTTTTTT.

There are many counts of this clonotype. The CDR3 sequence: CASRKELQAKNIQYF. The CDR3, as DNA: TGCGCCAGCAGGAAAGAACTTCAAGCCAAAAACATTCAGTACTTC. The chain couples TRBV5-1 to TRBJ2-4; D is uncertain. Germline loops: CDR1 SGHRS, CDR2 YFSETQ. Trimming left V 5 bases short and J 0 bases short, with 12 bases between. The CDR3 loop spans 15 amino acids. Complete variable domain (other parts from reference TRBV5-1 and TRBJ2-4): KAGVTQTPRYLIKTRGQQVTLSCSPISGHRSVSWYQQTPGQGLQFLFEYFSETQRNKGNFPGRFSGRQFSNSRSEMNVSTLELGDSALYLCASRKELQAKNIQYFGAGTRLSVL.

The rearrangement uses TRBV5-1 and TRBJ1-1; 10 positions match TRBD1. V shed 3 bases, J shed 4 bases, and the junction held 3 bases outside the gene matches. This CDR3 is 14 amino acids long. Germline CDR1 reads SGHRS; CDR2 reads YFSETQ. CDR3 in DNA: TGCGCCAGCAGCTGGACAGGGGGGGTCACTGAAGCTTTCTTT. It yields the protein CASSWTGGVTEAFF. Variable domain in full (rest from reference TRBV5-1 and TRBJ1-1): KAGVTQTPRYLIKTRGQQVTLSCSPISGHRSVSWYQQTPGQGLQFLFEYFSETQRNKGNFPGRFSGRQFSNSRSEMNVSTLELGDSALYLCASSWTGGVTEAFFGQGTRLTVV.

This clonotype was seen at least ten times. This chain connects TRBV6-6 to TRBJ2-1, with 8 bases that match TRBD2. CDR1 and CDR2 (germline): MNHNY, SVGAGI (reference sequence). J lost 1 base, V lost 6 bases, and 5 bases had no gene match. The CDR3 totals 15 residues. The DNA for the CDR3 is TGTGCCAGCAGGATCACTAGCGGATCCTACAATGAGCAGTTCTTC. Translating it yields CASRITSGSYNEQFF.